These 22 T cell receptor beta chains came from one sample sequenced in a study of cytomegalovirus exposure and HLA in healthy donors. With 60 Vbeta and 13 Jbeta primers, the PCR was carried out. Assay used: immunoSEQ multiplex PCR; TCRdb lists only in-frame clones, some missing. The sample contains 100,000 to 150,000 clones, 70% to 80% of which appear only once. The sample comprised PBMCs. The receptor source for this set is a woman aged 60-75 years in good health and CMV-seropositive.

V and J are TRBV2 and TRBJ1-2; 9 positions agree with TRBD1. V trimming: 2 bases; J trimming: 13 bases; junction bases outside the gene matches: 8. Germline CDR1 is SNHLY and CDR2 is FYNNEI. This CDR3 spans 13 amino acids. CDR3 residues: CASSELGQGFFTF. CDR3 nucleotides: TGTGCCAGCAGTGAACTGGGACAGGGTTTCTTCACCTTC. The full variable domain, completed using reference TRBV2 and TRBJ1-2, is EPEVTQTPSHQVTQMGQEVILRCVPISNHLYFYWYRQILGQKVEFLVSFYNNEISEKSEIFDDQFSVERPDGSNFTLKIRSTKLEDSAMYFCASSELGQGFFTFGSGTRLTVV.

This sequence joins TRBV19 and TRBJ2-6, with 8 nucleotides matching TRBD1. The CDR3 is 15 residues long. Germline V gives CDR1 LNHDA, CDR2 SQIVND (reference sequence). V dropped 9 bases and J dropped 4; count of bases not matched to a gene: 8. The CDR3: CASRGRPAGANVLTF. The CDR3 region has the DNA TGTGCCAGCAGGGGGCGCCCCGCAGGGGCCAACGTCCTGACTTTC.

The sample holds one count of this clone. The chain recombines TRBV18 with TRBJ2-2; D ambiguous. Deletions cut 6 bases from V and 1 base from J, with 12 bases between. Germline-derived CDR1 and CDR2 are KGHSH and LQKENI. The CDR3 sequence is 15 residues long. The CDR3 region is CASSPPVRNTGELFF. The CDR3 DNA is TGTGCCAGCTCGCCCCCGGTTCGGAACACCGGGGAGCTGTTTTTT.

V and J are TRBV11-1 and TRBJ2-1; 7 nucleotides line up with TRBD1. Germline V gives CDR1 SGHAT, CDR2 FQDESV (reference sequence). With 0 bases clipped from V and 2 bases from J, the junction kept 4 bases outside the gene matches. There are 16 residues in the CDR3. The CDR3 DNA reads as TGTGCCAGCAGCTTAGCGGGACAGTTAGCCTACAATGAGCAGTTCTTC. It encodes CASSLAGQLAYNEQFF.

This clone was counted between two and nine times. The chain links TRBV9 to TRBJ2-5; 11 nucleotides align to TRBD1. Germline loops: CDR1 SGDLS, CDR2 YYNGEE. V lost 0 bases, J lost 10 bases, and 8 bases stayed unmatched. The CDR3 is 15 residues long. CDR3 sequence: CASSVAGTGGRGQYF. DNA for the CDR3: TGTGCCAGCAGCGTAGCCGGGACAGGGGGTAGGGGCCAGTACTTC.

The chain is built from TRBV4-1 and TRBJ1-1; 7 nucleotides line up with TRBD1. The junction had 8 bases not matched to a gene; V was cut back by 5 bases and J by 2 bases. Germline V gene sequence: CDR1 MGHRA, CDR2 YSYEKL. This CDR3 region has 15 residues. The CDR3 coding sequence is TGCGCCAGCAGCACCCGACAGGGCACCAACACTGAAGCTTTCTTT. Amino acid sequence: CASSTRQGTNTEAFF.

This clone is a singleton in its sample. The CDR3 reads CASSLTPVAGGPDTQYF. CDR3 bases: TGTGCCAGCAGCTTAACCCCCGTAGCGGGGGGCCCAGATACGCAGTATTTT. This rearrangement joins TRBV7-3 to TRBJ2-3, with 10 bases that match TRBD2. The germline CDR1 and CDR2 sequences are SGHTA and FQGTGA. There are 17 residues in the CDR3. V was pared by 0 bases and J by 4 bases, with 7 bases of the junction left unmatched. Full variable domain (rest looked up from reference TRBV7-3 and TRBJ2-3): GAGVSQTPSNKVTEKGKYVELRCDPISGHTALYWYRQSLGQGPEFLIYFQGTGAADDSGLPNDRFFAVRPEGSVSTLKIQRTERGDSAVYLCASSLTPVAGGPDTQYFGPGTRLTVL.

In nucleotides, the CDR3 is TGTGCCATCAGTGAGGGACAGGAGAACACTGAAGCTTTCTTT. This codes for CAISEGQENTEAFF. V usage is TRBV10-3 and J usage is TRBJ1-1; 7 bases map to TRBD1. CDR3 length equals 14 residues. Trimming cost V 2 bases and J 1 base; bases outside gene matches: 1. Per germline, CDR1 ENHRY and CDR2 SYGVKD.

The V and J genes are TRBV5-1 and TRBJ1-1; D possibly corresponds to TRBD1 (5 bases). The CDR3 consists of 14 residues. Trimming stripped 7 bases from V and 1 base from J, with 14 bases between. Germline CDR1 and CDR2: SGHRS and YFSETQ. The CDR3, as DNA: TGCGCCAGCTGTAACAGGCCCAGGAACACTGAAGCTTTCTTT. Its translation is CASCNRPRNTEAFF.

The rearrangement uses TRBV10-2 and TRBJ2-7; TRBD1 matches at 8 bases. The CDR3 extends over 12 amino acids. Germline loops: CDR1 WSHSY, CDR2 SAAADI. Trimming cost V 6 bases and J 4 bases; bases outside gene matches: 2. CDR3 in amino acids: CASSRQGYEQYF. CDR3 bases: TGCGCCAGCAGCCGACAGGGGTACGAGCAGTACTTC.

V gene TRBV6-6 combines with J gene TRBJ1-5; 8 bases align to TRBD1. The V and J ends lost 6 bases and 5 bases, in that order; junction bases with no gene match: 6. The CDR3 consists of 14 residues. From germline, CDR1 is MNHNY and CDR2 SVGAGI (reference sequence). The CDR3 region is CASRNRGGDQPQHF. CDR3 DNA sequence: TGTGCCAGCAGAAACAGGGGGGGGGATCAGCCCCAGCATTTT.

The V gene is TRBV2, the J gene TRBJ2-7, with 8 bases that match TRBD1. From germline, CDR1 is SNHLY and CDR2 FYNNEI. V shed 2 bases and J 2 bases; nucleotides not matched to a gene: 5. The CDR3 consists of 15 residues. CDR3 sequence (DNA): TGTGCCAGCAGTGAACTAGGGACAGGAACCTACGAGCAGTACTTC. It codes for CASSELGTGTYEQYF. Looking up the rest from reference TRBV2 and TRBJ2-7 gives the full variable domain: EPEVTQTPSHQVTQMGQEVILRCVPISNHLYFYWYRQILGQKVEFLVSFYNNEISEKSEIFDDQFSVERPDGSNFTLKIRSTKLEDSAMYFCASSELGTGTYEQYFGPGTRLTVT.

The V and J genes are TRBV19 and TRBJ2-7; possibly TRBD1 for D (6 bases). Germline loops: CDR1 LNHDA, CDR2 SQIVND (reference sequence). The CDR3 totals 15 residues. Trimming took 6 bases from V and 1 from J, leaving 16 bases between them. The CDR3 DNA sequence: TGTGCCAGTAGGGTCTGGGGGCAAGGTTCCTACGAGCAGTACTTC. Protein sequence: CASRVWGQGSYEQYF.

This clone was counted only a few times. The chain joins TRBV5-5 to TRBJ2-7; 10 nucleotides agree with TRBD1. The CDR3 consists of 15 residues. CDR1 is SGHKS and CDR2 is YYEKEE in the germline V gene (reference sequence). V lost 0 bases, J lost 3 bases, and 3 bases stayed unmatched. CDR3 in amino acids: CASSLGTGGIYEQYF. DNA for the CDR3: TGTGCCAGCAGCTTGGGGACAGGGGGGATCTACGAGCAGTACTTC.

In DNA, the CDR3 is TGTGCCGTCTGCGGGACAGGGGGTTGGTACACTGAAGCTTTCTTT. Amino acids: CAVCGTGGWYTEAFF. The chain carries TRBV6-6 and TRBJ1-1; TRBD1 aligns across 11 bases. The CDR3 is made up of 15 amino acids. The ends lost 11 bases at V and 3 bases at J; junction bases unmatched: 11. CDR1 and CDR2 (germline): MNHNY, SVGAGI (reference sequence).

The rearrangement links TRBV29-1 to TRBJ1-1; 8 nucleotides agree with TRBD1. CDR3 length: 13 amino acids. Unmatched junction bases numbered 3, after V lost 4 bases and J lost 2 bases. Per the germline V gene, CDR1 is SQVTM and CDR2 is ANQGSEA. For the CDR3, the DNA is TGCAGCGTTGGCCCAGGGGGCAACACTGAAGCTTTCTTT. It codes for CSVGPGGNTEAFF.

This chain uses TRBV19 with TRBJ1-1; D is undetermined. This CDR3 is 14 amino acids long. Trimming stripped 5 bases from V and 2 bases from J, with 12 bases between. Germline loops: CDR1 LNHDA, CDR2 SQIVND (reference sequence). CDR3 loop: CASSQPGGNTEAFF. CDR3 DNA: TGTGCCAGTAGTCAGCCGGGAGGAAACACTGAAGCTTTCTTT.

The rearrangement links TRBV4-1 to TRBJ1-2; no definite D call. The CDR3 loop spans 15 amino acids. The V end lost 3 bases, the J end lost 4 bases, and 15 bases lay between the germline ends. Germline V gene lookup returns CDR1 MGHRA and CDR2 YSYEKL. DNA for the CDR3: TGCGCCAGCAGCCACCCAACCTGGGAGAGCTATGGCTACACCTTC. Protein sequence: CASSHPTWESYGYTF.

The V call is TRBV2, the J call TRBJ1-2; weak D call: TRBD1 (6 bases). Germline-derived CDR1 and CDR2 are SNHLY and FYNNEI. The CDR3 has 13 amino acids. V lost 7 bases and J lost 5, with 14 bases in between. CDR3 in amino acids: CASTRAGVYGYTF. The CDR3 region has the DNA TGTGCCAGCACTCGGGCAGGGGTTTATGGCTACACCTTC. The full variable domain, with the rest looked up from reference TRBV2 and TRBJ1-2, is EPEVTQTPSHQVTQMGQEVILRCVPISNHLYFYWYRQILGQKVEFLVSFYNNEISEKSEIFDDQFSVERPDGSNFTLKIRSTKLEDSAMYFCASTRAGVYGYTFGSGTRLTVV.

The chain combines TRBV4-1 with TRBJ1-5, with D uncertain. Trimming pared 0 bases from V and 9 bases from J, leaving 12 bases between. This CDR3 is built from 14 residues. CDR1 is MGHRA and CDR2 is YSYEKL in the germline V gene. The CDR3 DNA reads TGCGCCAGCAGCCAAGAGAGCGGCCCTCCGCCCCAGCATTTT. The encoded protein is CASSQESGPPPQHF.

This clone was detected a few times. The V call is TRBV6-5, the J call TRBJ1-1, with a tentative D call TRBD1 (5 bases). Looked up from germline, CDR1 is MNHEY and CDR2 is SVGAGI. V was cut by 5 bases and J by 6 bases, with 10 bases left in between. There are 12 residues in the CDR3. The CDR3 sequence: CASSRGLAEAFF. The CDR3 nucleotides read TGTGCCAGCAGTAGGGGTCTCGCTGAAGCTTTCTTT.

The genes are TRBV6-6 and TRBJ2-7; 8 bases line up with TRBD1. The germline gives CDR1 MNHNY, CDR2 SVGAGI (reference sequence). This CDR3 has 13 residues. V was clipped by 7 bases and J by 4 bases; unmatched bases: 6. The CDR3 DNA follows: TGTGCCAGCACCCGGACAGGGTCGTACGAGCAGTACTTC. Its translation: CASTRTGSYEQYF.